This is a list of T cell receptor beta chains from one sample in a study of long-term antiretroviral therapy in people with HIV. The method was immunoSEQ multiplex PCR; TCRdb's version includes in-frame clones alone and lacks a portion of them. The sample lists about 33,000 clones, 78% occurring once. Sequences were derived from unsorted PBMCs, sampled 3.1 years after starting antiretroviral therapy. These receptors came from a woman in her fifties or sixties with HIV. The CDR3 runs from the conserved cysteine through the conserved F or W. The D gene is left open where the match is weak. Clone size is stated in some rows and not others, as once, few, many or a class when expanded.

v_gene	d_gene	j_gene	abundance	CDR3nt	CDR3aa
TRBV25-1	.	TRBJ1-6	.	TGTGCCAGCAGTGAGGGGTCAGCCTATAATTCACCCCTCCACTTT	CASSEGSAYNSPLHF
TRBV29-1	.	TRBJ2-2	.	TGCAGCGTTGTTCGGACAGACAGTAACACCGGGGAGCTGTTTTTT	CSVVRTDSNTGELFF
TRBV28	.	TRBJ1-5	.	TGTGCCAGCAGTTTAGGGGGAGAGGGCAATCAGCCCCAGCATTTT	CASSLGGEGNQPQHF
TRBV19	.	TRBJ2-1	.	TGTGCCAGTAGTATGGCTGGGGTATGGGAGCAGTTCTTC	CASSMAGVWEQFF
TRBV6-6	.	TRBJ2-2	.	TGTGCCAGCAGTTACCACAACACCGGGGAGCTGTTTTTT	CASSYHNTGELFF
TRBV9	.	TRBJ2-5	.	TGTGCCAGCAGTTTAGCGGTAGGATTGGAGACCCAGTACTTC	CASSLAVGLETQYF
TRBV11-2	.	TRBJ2-1	few	TGTGCCAGCAGCTTAGTCGCTAGCCGTTACAATGAGCAGTTCTTC	CASSLVASRYNEQFF
TRBV2	.	TRBJ1-6	few	TGTGCCAGCAGTGCTAGGGTCAAAGTAGGATCACCCCTCCACTTT	CASSARVKVGSPLHF
TRBV4-2	.	TRBJ2-1	few	TGTGCCAGCAGCCAAAAGCCTCGTTCTTACAATGAGCAGTTCTTC	CASSQKPRSYNEQFF
TRBV19	.	TRBJ1-3	.	TGTGCCAGTAGTATCGACCTAGGCTCTGGAAACACCATATATTTT	CASSIDLGSGNTIYF
TRBV2	.	TRBJ1-2	.	TGTGCCAGCAGCCAAGGAGTGACAGACGACTATGGCTACACCTTC	CASSQGVTDDYGYTF
TRBV4-2	.	TRBJ2-3	once	TGTGCCAGCAGCCAAAGTACGGGGGCTAGCACAGATACGCAGTATTTT	CASSQSTGASTDTQYF
TRBV2	.	TRBJ2-1	few	TGTGCCAGCGGCGGTGGGGCTATCTCCTACAATGAGCAGTTCTTC	CASGGGAISYNEQFF
TRBV30	.	TRBJ2-2	once	TGTGCCTGGAGTGCGAGCGGGGAGCTGTTTTTT	CAWSASGELFF
TRBV5-1	.	TRBJ1-1	once	TGCGCCAGCAGCTCAGGGACCCAGAACACTGAAGCTTTCTTT	CASSSGTQNTEAFF
TRBV5-5	.	TRBJ1-2	.	TGTGCCAGCACCTCCCGTGCCAACTATGGCTACACCTTC	CASTSRANYGYTF
TRBV5-1	.	TRBJ2-5	.	TGCGCCAGCAGCTTGGAGATAGCCAGGCAAGAGACCCAGTACTTC	CASSLEIARQETQYF
TRBV7-3	TRBD1	TRBJ2-6	.	TGTGCCAGCAGCTTAACCGGGACAGGGGGCACTGGGGCCAACGTCCTGACTTTC	CASSLTGTGGTGANVLTF
TRBV2	.	TRBJ2-1	.	TGTGCCAGCAGCGCTCTCCAGAGTGAGCAGTTCTTC	CASSALQSEQFF
TRBV2	.	TRBJ1-2	.	TGTGCCAGCAGTGAAGACCCTCCTTATGGCTACACCTTC	CASSEDPPYGYTF
TRBV9	TRBD1	TRBJ1-4	.	TGTGCCAGCAGCGCCTTGGGCAGGGGGGAGGCTAATGAAAAACTGTTTTTT	CASSALGRGEANEKLFF
TRBV11-2	TRBD2	TRBJ2-1	.	TGTGCCAGCCGACTAGCGGGGGGCTACAATGAGCAGTTCTTC	CASRLAGGYNEQFF
TRBV27	.	TRBJ2-7	once	TGTGCCAGCAGTTTAGCCCGGGGGGCGGGGGAGCAGTACTTC	CASSLARGAGEQYF
TRBV11-3	.	TRBJ2-5	few	TGTGCCAGCAGCTTGACCGGCGTCCAAGAGACCCAGTACTTC	CASSLTGVQETQYF
TRBV2	TRBD2	TRBJ2-7	.	TGTGCCAGCAGACCAACTAGCGGGGGTGCTACCTACGAGCAGTACTTC	CASRPTSGGATYEQYF
TRBV7-9	.	TRBJ2-5	once	TGTGCCAGCAGCTTAGCGTTGCGGACACAAGAGACCCAGTACTTC	CASSLALRTQETQYF
TRBV30	.	TRBJ2-2	.	TGTGCCTGGACCAGGACCCTGAACACCGGGGAGCTGTTTTTT	CAWTRTLNTGELFF
TRBV6-5	.	TRBJ1-3	.	TGTGCCAGCAGTTACAGCAGGGGAAACACCATATATTTT	CASSYSRGNTIYF
TRBV7-6	.	TRBJ2-5	.	TGTGCCAGCAGCGAAGGCGCCGGGACGGTAGAGACCCAGTACTTC	CASSEGAGTVETQYF
TRBV7-2	TRBD2	TRBJ2-1	.	TGTGCCAGCAGCGCCCGAAGGGTTAGCGGGGGGGCCAATGAGCAGTTCTTC	CASSARRVSGGANEQFF
TRBV6-1	TRBD1	TRBJ2-7	.	TGTGCCAGCAGTGAATTAGGGGACAGGCCCTACGAGCAGTACTTC	CASSELGDRPYEQYF
TRBV10-3	TRBD2	TRBJ2-7	.	TGTGCCATCAGGGCGGGTAGCGGGGGGCCCACTAGCTCCTACGAGCAGTACTTC	CAIRAGSGGPTSSYEQYF
TRBV18	.	TRBJ1-6	.	TGTGCCAGCTCATTCTATAATTCACCCCTCCACTTT	CASSFYNSPLHF
TRBV6-5	.	TRBJ1-5	.	TGTGCCAGCAGTTACGGGCAAGGATATCAGCCCCAGCATTTT	CASSYGQGYQPQHF
TRBV6-6	TRBD2	TRBJ2-3	.	TGTGCCAGCAGTTACTTAGCGGGGAGGACAGATACGCAGTATTTT	CASSYLAGRTDTQYF